This T cell receptor (beta chain) was observed in a study of blood T cell repertoires in COVID-19. At the level of the study: Collection of acute and convalescent COVID-19 samples took place in the United States, Italy and Spain. PBMCs, B-cell-depleted T cells, or T cells were the source of the cDNA or gDNA that made up the material.

Germline V CDR1 and CDR2: GTSNPN, SVGIG (reference sequence). Between the trimmed V and J ends, which lost 0 bases and 1 base, there was a span of 11 bases. This CDR3 has 15 amino acids. Source study methods: Estimation of nucleated cell counts relied on the amplification of reference gene primers. Only in-frame clones appear in the TCRdb table, and some are missing; sequencing was by immunoSEQ multiplex PCR. V, J and clone size reflect that table, while D and trimming were determined from the DNA. The sample lists 75,000 to 90,000 clones, approximately 80% occurring once. The sequencing input was peripheral blood. The receptor's source is a man at least 80 years old with active or convalescent COVID-19. V gene TRBV30 combines with J gene TRBJ2-3; D unresolved. This CDR3 is CAWSVHSFGTDTQYF. The CDR3, as DNA: TGTGCCTGGAGTGTACACAGTTTTGGCACAGATACGCAGTATTTT.